Listed below are T cell receptor beta chains from one sample, sequenced in a study of T cells in Graves' hyperthyroidism and ophthalmopathy. MiXCR, run by TCRdb on the multiplex PCR reads, gives a single entry per CDR3 protein. The sample contains fewer than 110,000 distinct CDR3 sequences, 16% of which appear only once. Sequenced material: blood. The receptors shown here come from a woman aged 45 to 65 with Graves' hyperthyroidism. Both conserved end residues are part of each CDR3. The D gene is left open where the match is weak. The size of a clone is reported for some rows only, either as once, few or many, or as a class for expanded clones.

TRBD1	TRBJ2-3	TRBV11-2	many	TGTGCCAGCAGCCAATCCGGGACAGCAGATACGCAGTATTTT	CASSQSGTADTQYF
.	TRBJ2-7	TRBV3-1	.	TGTGCCAGCAGCGCAGCGATCCGGGGGTACGAGCAGTACTTC	CASSAAIRGYEQYF
.	TRBJ1-2	TRBV11-3	many	TGTGCCAGCAGCGTGAGACAGGTGAACTATGGCTACACCTTC	CASSVRQVNYGYTF
TRBD2	TRBJ2-2	TRBV7-8	.	TGTGCCAGCAGCTTAGCCGGGACTAGCGGGGACACCGGGGAGCTGTTTTTT	CASSLAGTSGDTGELFF
.	TRBJ1-2	TRBV20-1	few	TGCAGTGCTAGAGGGGGGGGGCTCTATGGCTACACCTTC	CSARGGGLYGYTF
.	TRBJ2-2	TRBV9	many	TGTGCCAGCAGCGCCCCTTCGTCGGCCGGGGAGCTGTTTTTT	CASSAPSSAGELFF
.	TRBJ2-3	TRBV7-2	.	TGTGCCAGCAGCTTCGTGGGCAGCACAGATACGCAGTATTTT	CASSFVGSTDTQYF
TRBD2	TRBJ2-3	TRBV10-1	many	TGCGCCAGCAGCACCGACTCGCCGACTAGCGGGTCTAGCACAGATACGCAGTATTTT	CASSTDSPTSGSSTDTQYF
.	TRBJ2-5	TRBV14	many	TGTGCCAGCAGCCAGGTAGATAGGACCCAGTACTTC	CASSQVDRTQYF
.	TRBJ2-5	TRBV28	many	TGTGCCAGCGAGGCGGGCCGCCGGGGGACCCAGTACTTC	CASEAGRRGTQYF
.	TRBJ1-1	TRBV5-5	.	TGTGCCAGCAGCTTGGGACTTTTGAACACTGAAGCTTTCTTT	CASSLGLLNTEAFF
.	TRBJ2-4	TRBV27	many	TGTGCCAGCAGTTTTCGCGGTGAGAACATTCAGTACTTC	CASSFRGENIQYF
TRBD1	TRBJ2-1	TRBV7-3	many	TGTGCCAGCAGCCCCAATGGGGGACAGGTGTCTAATGAGCAGTTCTTC	CASSPNGGQVSNEQFF
.	TRBJ1-1	TRBV27	many	TGTGCCAGCAGTTTCGTGGTTGGCACTGAAGCTTTCTTT	CASSFVVGTEAFF
TRBD1	TRBJ1-2	TRBV6-2/TRBV6-3	.	TGTGCCAGCAGTTTCCACAGGGGGTCGGAGTATGGCTACACCTTC	CASSFHRGSEYGYTF
TRBD1	TRBJ2-6	TRBV20-1	many	TGCAGTGCTCCGGGACAGGGACGCTCTGGGGCCAACGTCCTGACTTTC	CSAPGQGRSGANVLTF
.	TRBJ1-2	TRBV12-3/TRBV12-4	many	TGTGCCAGCAGCTCTTCGACAAGCTATGGCTACACCTTC	CASSSSTSYGYTF
.	TRBJ2-1	TRBV2	many	TGTGCCAGTCTAGGGTCCTACAATGAGCAGTTCTTC	CASLGSYNEQFF
.	TRBJ2-1	TRBV2	many	TGTGCCAGCAGTGTCCCGGGGGTCAATGAGCAGTTCTTC	CASSVPGVNEQFF
TRBD1	TRBJ2-5	TRBV9	many	TGTGCCAGCTCAGGGGGAGAGACCCAGTACTTC	CASSGGETQYF
.	TRBJ2-3	TRBV15	many	TGTGCCACCAGCAGAGATAAGACTTATACGCAGTATTTT	CATSRDKTYTQYF
.	TRBJ2-3	TRBV7-2	many	TGTGCCAGCAGCTTTCGGGGCTCTCAGGGAGATACGCAGTATTTT	CASSFRGSQGDTQYF
TRBD1	TRBJ1-4	TRBV28	many	TGTGCCAGCCGCGACAGGGGAAGAGAAAAACTGTTTTTT	CASRDRGREKLFF
.	TRBJ2-3	TRBV7-9	many	TGTGCCAGCAGCTTATGGAGGCAGGGAACAGATACGCAGTATTTT	CASSLWRQGTDTQYF
.	TRBJ1-1	TRBV11-2	.	TGTGCCAGCACCACGGACCTATTGAACACTGAAGCTTTCTTT	CASTTDLLNTEAFF
.	TRBJ1-1	TRBV12-3/TRBV12-4	many	TGTGCCAGCAGTTTAGCGTACGGCGGAGGCACTGAAGCTTTCTTT	CASSLAYGGGTEAFF
TRBD2	TRBJ2-1	TRBV7-3	.	TGTGCCAGCAGCTTAAGTGGGAGGGCCCTCTCCGAGCAGTTCTTC	CASSLSGRALSEQFF
.	TRBJ1-2	TRBV20-1	many	TGCAGTGCTAGAGGAACAGGCCGCGGGGTTAATCGCTACACCTTC	CSARGTGRGVNRYTF
TRBD2	TRBJ2-7	TRBV11-2	.	TGTGCCAGCAGCTTGGCTAGCGGGCGGTCCTTGAGCTACGAGCAGTACTTC	CASSLASGRSLSYEQYF
.	TRBJ2-3	TRBV27	many	TGTGCCAGCAGTTCACCCCCCCTGTTTGCGGGCACAGATACGCAGTATTTT	CASSSPPLFAGTDTQYF
.	TRBJ2-3	TRBV7-2	many	TGTGCCAGCAGCTTAGCGACGGGAGTGATAACAGATACGCAGTATTTT	CASSLATGVITDTQYF
TRBD1	TRBJ1-6	TRBV12-3/TRBV12-4	many	TGTGCCAGCAGACAGGGGTTGGACTCACCCCTCCACTTT	CASRQGLDSPLHF
.	TRBJ1-3	TRBV28	many	TGTGCCAGCAGTTTCAGTACGGAGCGGGGGGCTAGAAACACCATATATTTT	CASSFSTERGARNTIYF
.	TRBJ1-1	TRBV19	few	TGTGCCAGTAGTGCAGGGATTTTGGCTGAAGCTTTCTTT	CASSAGILAEAFF
.	TRBJ2-7	TRBV4-2	many	TGTGCCAGCAGCCAGCCCACTGGCACCTCCTACGAGCAGTACTTC	CASSQPTGTSYEQYF
.	TRBJ2-7	TRBV2	.	TGTGCCAGCACCGAGGGAGGCAGGGGAACCTACGAGCAGTACTTC	CASTEGGRGTYEQYF
.	TRBJ2-5	TRBV7-9	many	TGTGCCAGCAGCCACAAGTTGATGGACACCCAAGAGACCCAGTACTTC	CASSHKLMDTQETQYF
.	TRBJ1-4	TRBV7-9	.	TGTGCCAGCAGATCCGCCCGGGGTTATAATGAAAAACTGTTTTTT	CASRSARGYNEKLFF
.	TRBJ1-5	TRBV2	many	TGTGCCAGCAGTGAGGGCCCGGGCGGCAATCAGCCCCAGCATTTT	CASSEGPGGNQPQHF
TRBD1	TRBJ1-6	TRBV12-3/TRBV12-4	many	TGTGCCAGCAGTCTCTCTCGACAGGGGAGGTATTCACCCCTCCACTTT	CASSLSRQGRYSPLHF
TRBD2	TRBJ2-1	TRBV7-2	few	TGCGCCAGCAGCCAGGCTAGCGGCCCCGGGGAGCAGTTCTTC	CASSQASGPGEQFF
.	TRBJ1-3	TRBV28	many	TGTGCCAGCAGTTCACAGCGAAACACCATATATTTT	CASSSQRNTIYF
TRBD2	TRBJ2-3	TRBV10-2	.	TGCGCCAGCAAACTAGCGGGTGACGGCGGTACGCAGTATTTT	CASKLAGDGGTQYF
.	TRBJ2-2	TRBV5-6	many	TGTGCCAGCAGCTTTCCAGGGAAGTCTTACACCGGGGAGCTGTTTTTT	CASSFPGKSYTGELFF
.	TRBJ2-5	TRBV24-1	many	TGTGCCACCAGTGATTATGGGACGCAGTCCAAAGAGACCCAGTACTTC	CATSDYGTQSKETQYF
.	TRBJ1-5	TRBV3-1	many	TGTGCCAGCAGCCCTGGGGGAGGGTTCCGACAGCCCCAGCATTTT	CASSPGGGFRQPQHF
TRBD1	TRBJ1-1	TRBV29-1	many	TGCAGCGTCGTGACAGGGCAGAACACTGAAGCTTTCTTT	CSVVTGQNTEAFF
TRBD2	TRBJ2-3	TRBV19	.	TGTGCCAGTAGTCCCAGACTAGCGGGAGCAGATACGCAGTATTTT	CASSPRLAGADTQYF
TRBD2	TRBJ2-1	TRBV11-2	many	TGTGCCAGCAGCCCCGGGACTAGCGGGAGGGGCCTGTACAATGAGCAGTTCTTC	CASSPGTSGRGLYNEQFF
.	TRBJ1-1	TRBV7-6	many	TGTGCCAGCAGCCCAAGGGGATCGACGAACACTGAAGCTTTCTTT	CASSPRGSTNTEAFF
TRBD1	TRBJ2-1	TRBV6-2/TRBV6-3	.	TGTGCCAGCAGTGGGACAGGGGGAGGGAGGTACAATGAGCAGTTCTTC	CASSGTGGGRYNEQFF